Sequencing of this T cell receptor (beta chain) was carried out in a study of CD8+CD57+ T cells in acquired aplastic anemia (dated by TCRdb to 2016 to 2019). About the full investigation: A mean of about 3.2 ug of DNA, ranging from about 0.17 to 30 ug, was extracted from sorted CD4+ and CD8+ cells. A CD8+CD57+ expansion meant a frequency higher than the mean frequency seen in healthy subjects. The study at large found these results: No significant difference in CD8+ Simpson's diversity was found between patients and healthy controls (P=0.060). Although roughly 29 CD8+ CDR3 sequences were shared by patients and controls, these sequences appeared highly expressed in patients and within the immunodominant clones of patients.

Flow cytometry had shown CD8+CD57+ cell expansion in the patients selected for sequencing. Every patient had severe acquired aplastic anemia, diagnosed using the International Study of Aplastic Anemia and Agranulocytosis and Camitta criteria. No patient had received any therapy when blood was sampled. In this study, sorted CD4+ and CD8+ T cells from the blood of healthy subjects and of severe aplastic anemia patients had their TCR repertoires deep-sequenced. Patients were enrolled under clinicaltrials.gov protocols 00001620, 01623167, 00001397, 00071045, 00081523 and 00961064 in the USA. Ficoll-Paque density gradient centrifugation was used to isolate peripheral blood mononuclear cells. Before DNA was extracted, CD4+ and CD8+ T cells were sorted using either FACS or magnetic beads. At the junction V is shortened by 6 bases and J by 0 bases, with 17 bases in between. Spanning cysteine to phenylalanine, the CDR3 consists of 16 amino acids. Only the CDR3 DNA stays, 48 bases, in frame from base 1. CDR1 and CDR2, per the germline V gene, are SGHVS and FQNEAQ.

Genomic DNA was used as template for profiling of TCR beta VDJ combinations and CDR3 sequences. An Illumina HiSeq 2000 was the platform used for TCR repertoire sequencing. The authors processed their data as follows. Repertoires were assessed using TRBV/TRBJ rearrangement plots, CDR3 size and DJ length profiles, and Simpson's diversity index. The immunodominant clone was defined as the most abundant DNA sequence in deep sequencing data. CDR3 amino acid sequences were checked for sharing across subjects and were also compared against the VDJdb database and published repertoires. TCRdb took the public reads, trimmed them with fastp at Q25, ran MiXCR for clone calling and kept in-frame beta chains. Every CDR3 protein is listed once, alongside the most common genes and DNA of its rows. The V and J calls and clone size come from TCRdb's table, not from the authors' own analysis. Here the sample has approximately 80,000 distinct CDR3 sequences; under 80% occur a single time. The top ten hold 80% to 90% of the sample.

This clonotype has more than one count but fewer than ten. Its antigen is unknown. The sample holds no much larger clone one base away, and base qualities are not on file. Material for sequencing was sorted CD4+, CD8+, or CD8+CD57+ T cells (not recorded which) from PBMCs. The receptor was isolated from a human donor with aplastic anemia. Recombination connected TRBV7-8 to TRBJ1-2; a tentative D call is TRBD1 (6 bases match). The CDR3: CASSPGAGSANYGYTF. The nucleotides are TGTGCCAGCAGTCCAGGGGCTGGGAGCGCTAACTATGGCTACACCTTC.